A single TCR beta chain is shown here with its context. Trimming removed 3 bases at V and 3 bases at J, with 12 bases between. The CDR3 is 14 amino acids. CDR1 is MDHEN and CDR2 is SYDVKM in the germline V gene. These data come from a study of blood T cell repertoires in COVID-19. TCRdb's table, derived via immunoSEQ multiplex PCR, lists solely in-frame clones and lacks some. The sample includes about 46,000 clones, approximately 87% of them seen just once. The specimen was peripheral blood. The rearrangement links TRBV28 to TRBJ2-7; no firm D call. The clonotype originates from a human donor in a cohort sampled during active COVID-19. The CDR3 spells CASSFPLSGYEQYF. CDR3 sequence (DNA): TGTGCCAGCAGTTTCCCTCTAAGTGGCTACGAGCAGTACTTC.